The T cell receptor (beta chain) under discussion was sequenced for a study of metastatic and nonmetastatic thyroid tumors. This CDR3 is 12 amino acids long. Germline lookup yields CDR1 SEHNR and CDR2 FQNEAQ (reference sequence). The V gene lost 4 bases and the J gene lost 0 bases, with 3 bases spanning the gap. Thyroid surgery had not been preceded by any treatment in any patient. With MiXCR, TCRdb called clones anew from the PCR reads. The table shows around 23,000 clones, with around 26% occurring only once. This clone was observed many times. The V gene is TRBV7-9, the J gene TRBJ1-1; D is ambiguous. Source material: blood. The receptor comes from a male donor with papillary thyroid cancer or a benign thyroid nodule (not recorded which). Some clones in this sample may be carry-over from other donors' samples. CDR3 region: CASSSMNTEAFF. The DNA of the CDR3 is TGTGCCAGCAGCTCAATGAACACTGAAGCTTTCTTT.